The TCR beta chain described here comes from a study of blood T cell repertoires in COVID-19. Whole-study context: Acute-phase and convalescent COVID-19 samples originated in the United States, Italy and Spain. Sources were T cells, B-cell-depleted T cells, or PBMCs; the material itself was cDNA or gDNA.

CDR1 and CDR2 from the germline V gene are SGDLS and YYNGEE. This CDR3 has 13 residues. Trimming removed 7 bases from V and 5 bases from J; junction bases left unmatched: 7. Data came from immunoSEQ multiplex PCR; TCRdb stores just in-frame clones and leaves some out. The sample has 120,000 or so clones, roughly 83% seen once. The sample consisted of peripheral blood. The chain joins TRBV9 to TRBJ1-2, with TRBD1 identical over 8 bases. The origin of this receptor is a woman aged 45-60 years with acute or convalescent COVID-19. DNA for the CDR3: TGTGCCAGCGAGGGGCGACAGGGGTATGGCTACACCTTC. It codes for CASEGRQGYGYTF.